This entry is about one T cell receptor beta chain. Antigen: not known. The sample comes from a study of blood T cells in healthy people across ages. A J-beta primer mix and a sample-barcoded 5' primer were used in a second PCR of roughly 7 to 12 cycles. One entry per CDR3 protein results from TCRdb running MiXCR on the 5' RACE reads. The table shows over 700,000 distinct CDR3 sequences, with around a quarter occurring only once. Findings and caveats of the study: Long-lived donors exceeded aged donors in naive CD4+ cells and diversity.

The same data also went into a second study, on T cells of mothers and their children.

The source is a boy aged 5-17 years in good health. Sequencing was carried out using blood.

In nucleotides, the CDR3 is TGTGCCAGCAGCCAAGAGGACGGAGCGCGGGAGACCCAGTACTTC. Translation gives CASSQEDGARETQYF. J is TRBJ2-5 and V is TRBV4-2; no firm D call. The V gene lost 0 bases and the J gene lost 5 bases, with 13 bases spanning the gap. Germline V gene lookup returns CDR1 LGHNA and CDR2 YNFKEQ. CDR3 length: 15 amino acids.